The clone carrying this T cell receptor (beta chain) was recorded many times. The cohort's ophthalmopathy patients, a group with duration under 3 months, had a Clinical Activity Score of at least 3 and a NOSPECS grade of at least 4. This CDR3 is 14 amino acids long. Germline CDR1 PRHDT, CDR2 FYEKMQ (reference sequence). V lost 5 bases to trimming and J lost 5 bases, with 15 bases between them. The source of the sample is a study of T cells in Graves' hyperthyroidism and ophthalmopathy. The investigators amplified TCR beta CDR3 regions from RNA transcripts. The HTBI primer set drove a first-round RT-PCR of the TCR CDR3. TCRdb passed the multiplex PCR reads through MiXCR, listing each CDR3 protein once. The sample shows hundreds of thousands of distinct CDR3 sequences, approximately 13% of them seen only once.

This TCR came from a woman aged 40 to 49 with Graves' ophthalmopathy. Specimen: blood. V usage is TRBV13 and J usage is TRBJ2-5, with no clear D. CDR3 region: CASSHLVGAETQYF. CDR3 in DNA: TGTGCCAGCAGCCATCTAGTAGGAGCGGAGACCCAGTACTTC.